A selection of T cell receptor beta chains follows, all from one sample in a study of shared T cell receptors in the human thymus. Only in-frame clones appear in the TCRdb table, and some are missing; sequencing was by immunoSEQ multiplex PCR. Of hundreds of thousands of clones listed, about 90% are singletons. These sequences were also reported in another study, on human thymus T cells.

The material sequenced was thymocytes. The receptor source for this set is a boy in the first two years of life with a congenital heart defect. CDR3s include the opening cysteine and the closing phenylalanine or tryptophan. A D gene is named only where the DNA matches it firmly. Only part of the rows carry a size: once, few, many, or a class if the clone is expanded.

CASSESERSGTLNTEAFF TGTGCCAGCAGTGAAAGTGAGCGCTCCGGGACACTGAACACTGAAGCTTTCTTT . TRBJ1-1 . TRBV2
CASSGELPGQVQETQYF TGTGCCAGCAGTGGGGAACTACCGGGACAAGTCCAAGAGACCCAGTACTTC . TRBJ2-5 . TRBV6-1
CASSPTPLAGGPVGETQYF TGTGCCAGCAGTCCTACCCCCCTAGCGGGGGGCCCCGTTGGAGAGACCCAGTACTTC . TRBJ2-5 TRBD2 TRBV28
CASKQEENEQFF TGTGCCAGCAAGCAGGAAGAGAATGAGCAGTTCTTC . TRBJ2-1 . TRBV28
CASGGQGCVQPQHF TGTGCCAGCGGAGGACAGGGGTGCGTTCAGCCCCAGCATTTT . TRBJ1-5 TRBD1 TRBV9
CAISELAGTVSYNEQFF TGTGCCATCAGTGAACTAGCGGGGACAGTCTCCTACAATGAGCAGTTCTTC once TRBJ2-1 TRBD2 TRBV10-3
CASSPGTSGNTDTQYF TGTGCCAGTAGTCCAGGGACTAGCGGGAACACAGATACGCAGTATTTT . TRBJ2-3 TRBD2 TRBV19
CASSTRLLAKNIQYF TGTGCCAGTAGTACCAGACTGTTAGCCAAAAACATTCAGTACTTC . TRBJ2-4 . TRBV19
CAISECWAVPPYEQYF TGTGCCATCAGTGAGTGTTGGGCAGTTCCCCCCTACGAGCAGTACTTC . TRBJ2-7 . TRBV10-3
CASSLSDSNYYGYTF TGTGCCAGCAGTTTATCGGACAGTAACTACTATGGCTACACCTTC . TRBJ1-2 . TRBV27
CASSLTNQGYEQYF TGTGCCAGCAGCTTAACGAACCAGGGGTACGAGCAGTACTTC . TRBJ2-7 . TRBV11-2
CASSQRQGRLDTGELFF TGTGCCAGCAGCCAGCGACAGGGGAGGTTGGACACCGGGGAGCTGTTTTTT . TRBJ2-2 TRBD1 TRBV14
CASSLGLEANEQFF TGCGCCAGCAGCTTGGGACTAGAAGCGAATGAGCAGTTCTTC . TRBJ2-1 . TRBV5-1
CASSEGQGGAKNIQYF TGTGCCAGCAGTGAGGGACAGGGGGGGGCCAAAAACATTCAGTACTTC . TRBJ2-4 TRBD1 TRBV28
CASSTPGQRPHSNQPQHF TGTGCCAGCAGTACTCCGGGACAGAGGCCTCATAGCAATCAGCCCCAGCATTTT once TRBJ1-5 TRBD1 TRBV28
CASSRWEGETQYF TGTGCCAGCAGTAGGTGGGAGGGAGAGACCCAGTACTTC . TRBJ2-5 TRBD2 TRBV6-5
CASRMWSGERTEAFF TGTGCCAGCAGGATGTGGTCGGGTGAGAGGACTGAAGCTTTCTTT . TRBJ1-1 . TRBV6-5
CASSENVVRGSVQETQYF TGTGCCAGCAGTGAGAATGTGGTCCGAGGTTCGGTACAAGAGACCCAGTACTTC . TRBJ2-5 . TRBV6-1
CASSGGDRELGVSGNTIYF TGCGCCAGCAGCGGCGGGGACAGGGAACTAGGGGTCTCTGGAAACACCATATATTTT . TRBJ1-3 TRBD1 TRBV4-1
CASSFFWEWAYEQYF TGTGCCAGCAGTTTTTTTTGGGAGTGGGCCTACGAGCAGTACTTC . TRBJ2-7 . TRBV28
CASSHRSGDYNSPLHF TGCGCCAGCAGCCACCGGTCCGGGGACTATAATTCCCCCCTCCACTTT . TRBJ1-6 . TRBV4-1
CAWSNRLAGEADTQYF TGTGCCTGGAGCAACAGACTAGCGGGAGAAGCAGATACGCAGTATTTT . TRBJ2-3 TRBD2 TRBV30
CASSSCRDTTFSGANVLTF TGTGCCAGCAGCTCGTGTCGGGACACGACCTTCTCTGGGGCCAACGTCCTGACTTTC . TRBJ2-6 . TRBV5-5
CASSGLGVPSTDTQYF TGTGCCAGCAGTGGACTGGGTGTACCTAGCACAGATACGCAGTATTTT . TRBJ2-3 . TRBV5-8